This T cell receptor (beta chain) was identified during a study of identical twins. Points from the study as a whole: Insertions ran lower in abundant cord blood beta clonotypes, though not in memory repertoires.

TCRdb analysed the 5' RACE reads with MiXCR anew, one entry per CDR3 protein. The sample consists of under 350,000 distinct CDR3 sequences, 9.5% of them appearing once. For this clonotype: Antigen specificity is unknown.

The sample also formed part of further work on yellow fever vaccine responses in identical twins.

The sequence came from a woman between 18 and 30 years old in good health. The sequenced sample was CD8+ T cells sorted from blood.

The CDR3 DNA is TGTGCCAGCAGTTACCTGAGGCCGGACAGTGAGCAGTTCTTC. Translation gives CASSYLRPDSEQFF. J is TRBJ2-1 and V is TRBV6-5, with TRBD1 as a possible D gene (6 bases). Looked up from germline, CDR1 is MNHEY and CDR2 is SVGAGI. The CDR3 runs 14 residues. V was clipped by 2 bases and J by 9 bases, with 14 bases between them.